This T cell receptor beta chain was captured by sequencing in a study of blood T cell repertoires in COVID-19. Study-wide context: Collection of acute and convalescent COVID-19 samples took place in the United States, Italy and Spain. The analysed material was cDNA or gDNA that came from T cells, B-cell-depleted T cells, or PBMCs.

The table lists this clone with a count of one. CDR1 SGHDT and CDR2 YYEEEE come from the germline V gene. V gave up 5 bases and J gave up 2 bases, with 13 bases separating them. The CDR3 consists of 14 residues. Authors' methods: Estimated nucleated cell counts came from reference gene primer amplification. Some clones are missing from TCRdb's copy, which holds only in-frame ones; the method was immunoSEQ multiplex PCR. V and J calls and clone size follow that table, whereas D and trimming were derived from the DNA. Of 150,000 to 200,000 clones in the sample, approximately 87% are singletons; the top ten hold approximately 4%.

Sequencing was performed on peripheral blood. This TCR was sampled from a woman in her seventies with acute or convalescent COVID-19. The chain carries TRBV5-6 and TRBJ1-2, with TRBD1 as a possible D gene (5 bases). The CDR3 DNA sequence: TGTGCCAGCAGGCTGGGGGGGAAGAACTATGGCTACACCTTC. Translating it yields CASRLGGKNYGYTF.